The present TCR beta chain was sequenced within a study of cytomegalovirus exposure and HLA in healthy donors. To note about this clone: Antigen specificity is unknown.

The CDR3 length is 15 residues. Germline CDR1 and CDR2: SGHRS and YFSETQ. V gave up 0 bases and J gave up 4 bases; unmatched junction bases: 3. PCR involved 60 Vbeta and 13 Jbeta primers. Clones were sequenced by immunoSEQ multiplex PCR, and TCRdb holds only the in-frame ones, with some missing. This sample yields 110,000 or so clones, of which 76% are seen a single time; around 8.5% belongs to the top ten. General observations from the study: TRBV6-2, TRBV6-3 and some other V segments were unresolvable in 87-base-pair reads. Further analysis was carried out later, and it showed several of the most significant clusters appearing linked to common viral pathogens. A further, later analysis showed that HLA-associated TCR beta chains (compared with equally common others) were more clonally expanded. Available immune exposure information covered CMV serostatus only.

The sample was PBMCs. This chain connects TRBV5-1 to TRBJ2-1, with TRBD2 identical over 8 bases. This receptor was obtained from a man aged 35 to 55 in good health and CMV-seropositive. CDR3: CASSLGLATYNEQFF. The CDR3 DNA follows: TGCGCCAGCAGCTTGGGACTAGCGACTTACAATGAGCAGTTCTTC.